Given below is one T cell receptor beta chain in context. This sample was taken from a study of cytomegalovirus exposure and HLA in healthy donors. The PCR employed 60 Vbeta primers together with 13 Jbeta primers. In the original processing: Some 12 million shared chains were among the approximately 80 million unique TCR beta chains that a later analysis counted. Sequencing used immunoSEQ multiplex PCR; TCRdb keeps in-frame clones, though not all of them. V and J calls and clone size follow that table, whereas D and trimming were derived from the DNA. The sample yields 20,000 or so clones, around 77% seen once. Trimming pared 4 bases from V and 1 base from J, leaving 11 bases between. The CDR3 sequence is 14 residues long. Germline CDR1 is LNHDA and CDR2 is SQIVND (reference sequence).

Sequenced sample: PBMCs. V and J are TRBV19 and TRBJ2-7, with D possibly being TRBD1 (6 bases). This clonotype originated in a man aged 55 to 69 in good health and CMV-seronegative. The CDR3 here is CASSSLDRSYEQYF. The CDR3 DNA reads TGTGCCAGTAGTAGCTTGGACAGATCCTACGAGCAGTACTTC.